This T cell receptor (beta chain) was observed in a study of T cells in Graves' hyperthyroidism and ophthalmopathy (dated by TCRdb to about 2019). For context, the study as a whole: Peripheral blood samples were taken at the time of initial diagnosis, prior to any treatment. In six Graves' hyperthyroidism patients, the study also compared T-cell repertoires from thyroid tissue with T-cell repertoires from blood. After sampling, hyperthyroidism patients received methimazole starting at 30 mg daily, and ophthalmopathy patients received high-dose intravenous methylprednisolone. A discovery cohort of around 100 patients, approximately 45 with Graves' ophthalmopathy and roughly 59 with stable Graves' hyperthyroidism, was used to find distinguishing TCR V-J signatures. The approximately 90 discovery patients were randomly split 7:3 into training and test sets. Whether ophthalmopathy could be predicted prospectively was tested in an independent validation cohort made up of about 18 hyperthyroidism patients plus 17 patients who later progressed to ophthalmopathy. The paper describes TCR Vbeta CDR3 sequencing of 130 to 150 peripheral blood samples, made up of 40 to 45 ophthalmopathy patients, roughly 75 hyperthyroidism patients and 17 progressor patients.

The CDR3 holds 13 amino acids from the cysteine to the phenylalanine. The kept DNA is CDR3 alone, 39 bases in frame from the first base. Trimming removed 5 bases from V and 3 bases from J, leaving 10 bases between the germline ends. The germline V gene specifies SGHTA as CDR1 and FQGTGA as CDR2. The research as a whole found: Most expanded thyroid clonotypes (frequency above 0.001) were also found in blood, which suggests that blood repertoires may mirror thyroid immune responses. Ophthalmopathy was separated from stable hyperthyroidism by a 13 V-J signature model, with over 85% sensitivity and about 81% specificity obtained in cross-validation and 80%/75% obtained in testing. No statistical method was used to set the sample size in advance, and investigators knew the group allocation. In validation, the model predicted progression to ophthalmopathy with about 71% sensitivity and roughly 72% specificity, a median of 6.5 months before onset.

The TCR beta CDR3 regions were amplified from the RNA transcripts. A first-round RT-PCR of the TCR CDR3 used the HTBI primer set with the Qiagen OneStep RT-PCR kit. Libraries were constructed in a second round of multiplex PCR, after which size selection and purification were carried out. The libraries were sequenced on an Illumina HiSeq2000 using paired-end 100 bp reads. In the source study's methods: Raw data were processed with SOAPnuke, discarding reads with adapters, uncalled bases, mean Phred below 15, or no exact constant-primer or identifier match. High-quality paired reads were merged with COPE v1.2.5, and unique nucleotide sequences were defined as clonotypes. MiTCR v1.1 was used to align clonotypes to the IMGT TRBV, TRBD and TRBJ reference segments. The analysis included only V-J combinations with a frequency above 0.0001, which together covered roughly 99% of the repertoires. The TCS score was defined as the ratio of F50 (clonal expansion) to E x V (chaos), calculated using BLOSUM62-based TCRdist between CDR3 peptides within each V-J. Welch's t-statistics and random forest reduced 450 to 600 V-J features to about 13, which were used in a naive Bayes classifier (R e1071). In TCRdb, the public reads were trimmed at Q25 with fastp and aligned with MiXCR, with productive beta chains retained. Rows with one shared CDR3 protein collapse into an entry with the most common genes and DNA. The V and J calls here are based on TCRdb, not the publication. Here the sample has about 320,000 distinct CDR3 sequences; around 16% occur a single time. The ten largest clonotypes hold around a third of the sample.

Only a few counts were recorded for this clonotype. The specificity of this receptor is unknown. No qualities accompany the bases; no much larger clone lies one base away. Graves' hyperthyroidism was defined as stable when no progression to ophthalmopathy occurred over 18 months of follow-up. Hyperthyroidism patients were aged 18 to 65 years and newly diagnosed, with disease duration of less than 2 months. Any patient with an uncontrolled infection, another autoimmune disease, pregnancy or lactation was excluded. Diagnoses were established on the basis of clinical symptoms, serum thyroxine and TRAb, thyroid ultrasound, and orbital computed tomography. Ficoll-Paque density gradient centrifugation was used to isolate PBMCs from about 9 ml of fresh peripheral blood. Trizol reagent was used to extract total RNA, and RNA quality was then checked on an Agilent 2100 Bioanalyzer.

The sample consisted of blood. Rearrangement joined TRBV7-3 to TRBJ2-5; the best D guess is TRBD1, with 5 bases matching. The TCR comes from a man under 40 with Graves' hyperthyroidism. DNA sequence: TGTGCCAGCAGCACCCAAGGGGAAGAGACCCAGTACTTC. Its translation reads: CASSTQGEETQYF.